The table lists the clone carrying this T cell receptor (beta chain) with many counts. The germline V gene encodes CDR1 PRHDT and CDR2 FYEKMQ (reference sequence). The junction had 2 bases not matched to a gene; V was cut back by 1 base and J by 2 bases. The CDR3 totals 15 residues. Samples each had at least 5 micrograms of total RNA extracted. The data were obtained in a study of blood T cells in healthy people across ages. Through a sample-barcoded 5' primer and a J-beta primer mix, a second PCR was run for 7 to 11 cycles. TCRdb analysed the 5' RACE reads with MiXCR anew, one entry per CDR3 protein. The sample contains approximately 850,000 distinct CDR3 sequences, under 55% of which appear only once.

The receptor's source is a man aged 60-69 years in good health. Sample: blood. The chain joins TRBV13 to TRBJ2-3; 8 bases fit TRBD2. CDR3 nucleotide sequence: TGTGCCAGCAGCTTAGTAGCGGGGATCACAGATACGCAGTATTTT. Its translation is CASSLVAGITDTQYF.